These 16 T cell receptor beta chains were all obtained from the same sample, sequenced in a study of Tregs in tolerant kidney transplant recipients. These TCRs are of unknown antigen specificity. Profiled with immunoSEQ multiplex PCR; TCRdb holds only in-frame clones, not every one. The data show roughly 10,000 clones, with more than 75% seen just once and 4.5% to 7% held by the top ten. The sample consisted of Tregs from blood cultured with allogeneic cells, taken before the transplant. The receptors shown here come from a human patient who received a combined kidney and bone marrow transplant.

V usage is TRBV7-2 and J usage is TRBJ2-4; D is undetermined. Germline V gene sequence: CDR1 SGHTA, CDR2 FQGNSA. CDR3 length: 14 residues. Trimming took off 5 bases at V and 0 bases at J, with 8 bases between the two ends. CDR3 region: CASSPEQAKNIQYF. DNA for the CDR3: TGTGCCAGCAGCCCAGAGCAAGCCAAAAACATTCAGTACTTC.

J is TRBJ2-7 and V is TRBV11-3; D gene unclear. Per the germline V gene, CDR1 is SGHNT and CDR2 is YENEEA. V lost 1 base and J lost 2, with 9 bases in between. This CDR3 has 14 amino acids. The CDR3, as DNA: TGTGCCAGCAGCTTAGTGGGCAATACCTACGAGCAGTACTTC. It specifies CASSLVGNTYEQYF.

In its sample, this clone was seen once. This chain connects TRBV19 to TRBJ2-5; D unclear. The CDR3 has 14 residues. Germline V CDR1 and CDR2: LNHDA, SQIVND (reference sequence). The V end lost 3 bases, the J end lost 2 bases, and 10 bases lay between the germline ends. The CDR3 loop is CASSMFAGQETQYF. As DNA, the CDR3 is TGTGCCAGTAGTATGTTTGCAGGACAAGAGACCCAGTACTTC.

This clone was seen a handful of times. The rearrangement uses TRBV5-1 and TRBJ2-1, with TRBD2 matching over 8 bases. Trimming at V came to 4 bases and at J to 6 bases, leaving 9 bases not matched to a gene. This CDR3 comprises 15 residues. From germline, CDR1 is SGHRS and CDR2 YFSETQ. This chain's CDR3 is CASSPRLAGPNEQFF. Here the CDR3 DNA reads TGCGCCAGCAGCCCCCGGCTAGCGGGCCCCAATGAGCAGTTCTTC.

This chain connects TRBV29-1 to TRBJ1-1; TRBD1 aligns across 8 bases. The CDR3 consists of 13 residues. Germline V gene sequence: CDR1 SQVTM, CDR2 ANQGSEA. With 7 bases clipped from V and 0 bases from J, the junction kept 4 bases outside the gene matches. The chain's CDR3 is CSAGQGMNTEAFF. CDR3 sequence (DNA): TGCAGCGCTGGACAGGGTATGAACACTGAAGCTTTCTTT.

The rearrangement links TRBV19 to TRBJ1-5, with a possible D match to TRBD1 (5 bases). This CDR3 comprises 17 residues. Germline V lookup: CDR1 LNHDA, CDR2 SQIVND (reference sequence). V lost 2 bases to trimming and J lost 2 bases, with 16 bases between them. DNA for the CDR3: TGTGCCAGTAGTATAAATCCCAGGTGGGACGGCAATCAGCCCCAGCATTTT. Protein product: CASSINPRWDGNQPQHF.

The V call is TRBV11-2, the J call TRBJ2-7, with 13 nucleotides matching TRBD2. The germline CDR1 and CDR2 sequences are SGHAT and FQNNGV. V was pared by 5 bases and J by 8 bases, with 18 bases of the junction left unmatched. CDR3 length: 18 amino acids. In nucleotides, the CDR3 is TGTGCCAGCAGCCCCCCCAGGGTAGGGACTAGCGGGGTTTATCAGCAGTACTTC. Translating gives CASSPPRVGTSGVYQQYF.

The V and J genes are TRBV28 and TRBJ2-3; possible D gene TRBD1, 5 bases. The CDR3 covers 17 residues. The ends were cut back, 2 bases at V and 2 bases at J, with 17 bases in the middle. CDR1 MDHEN and CDR2 SYDVKM come from the germline V gene. The CDR3 sequence: CASSLVRGDLYTDTQYF. The CDR3 DNA follows: TGTGCCAGCAGTTTAGTAAGGGGCGACCTATACACAGATACGCAGTATTTT.

The rearrangement links TRBV5-8 to TRBJ2-6; D is ambiguous. This CDR3 has 12 residues. Trimming took off 4 bases at V and 12 bases at J, with 11 bases between the two ends. Per the germline V gene, CDR1 is SGHTS and CDR2 is YDEGEE. The CDR3 loop reads CASSPLASVLTF. CDR3 DNA sequence: TGTGCCAGCAGCCCCCTGGCATCCGTCCTGACTTTC.

The gene calls are TRBV15 and TRBJ2-3, with 12 nucleotides matching TRBD2. Germline values: CDR1 LNHNV, CDR2 YYDKDF (reference sequence). The CDR3 contains 16 residues. Trimming took 3 bases from V and 2 from J; bases not matched to a gene: 3. The CDR3 region is CATSSRLAGVTDTQYF. The CDR3 DNA follows: TGTGCCACCAGCAGCCGACTAGCGGGAGTCACAGATACGCAGTATTTT.

The CDR3 DNA is TGTGCCAGCAGCTCCTTGGACTACACAGATACGCAGTATTTT. As protein: CASSSLDYTDTQYF. The chain carries TRBV7-2 and TRBJ2-3; D possibly corresponds to TRBD2 (6 bases). Germline V gives CDR1 SGHTA, CDR2 FQGNSA. V lost 4 bases and J 2 bases, leaving 10 bases between the germline ends. CDR3 length equals 14 residues.

This chain joins TRBV7-8 and TRBJ2-7, with 10 bases matching TRBD1. V lost 4 bases and J lost 4; bases outside the gene matches: 22. CDR3 length equals 20 residues. Germline assignment: CDR1 SGHVS and CDR2 FQNEAQ. CDR3 sequence: CASSYINYYWDRGEGYEQYF. In nucleotides, the CDR3 is TGTGCCAGCAGCTACATAAACTACTACTGGGACAGGGGAGAGGGTTACGAGCAGTACTTC.

The chain uses TRBV5-1 and TRBJ2-3; 7 nucleotides line up with TRBD1. Germline V CDR1 and CDR2: SGHRS, YFSETQ. V was pared by 0 bases and J by 0 bases, with 4 bases of the junction left unmatched. The CDR3 extends over 16 amino acids. In DNA form, the CDR3 reads TGCGCCAGCAGCTTGGGACAGGGATATAGCACAGATACGCAGTATTTT. Amino acids: CASSLGQGYSTDTQYF.

This clone has a single count. The DNA for the CDR3 is TGTGCCAGCAGCTTAGATCGGGCGGGCGGGACCGGGGAGCTGTTTTTT. Its translation is CASSLDRAGGTGELFF. V gene TRBV11-2 combines with J gene TRBJ2-2; D is perhaps TRBD2 (5 bases). CDR3 length equals 16 residues. Per germline, CDR1 SGHAT and CDR2 FQNNGV. Trimming left V 0 bases short and J 5 bases short, with 13 bases between. The whole variable domain, filled in from reference TRBV11-2 and TRBJ2-2, reads EAGVAQSPRYKIIEKRQSVAFWCNPISGHATLYWYQQILGQGPKLLIQFQNNGVVDDSQLPKDRFSAERLKGVDSTLKIQPAKLEDSAVYLCASSLDRAGGTGELFFGEGSRLTVL.

The chain employs TRBV29-1 and TRBJ1-1; D remains ambiguous. Per the germline V gene, CDR1 is SQVTM and CDR2 is ANQGSEA. V was clipped by 4 bases and J by 5 bases, with 17 bases between them. The CDR3 is 14 residues long. The CDR3 here is CSVANQVRRTEAFF. The CDR3 nucleotides are TGCAGCGTTGCGAACCAGGTTAGGCGGACTGAAGCTTTCTTT.

The chain uses TRBV5-6 and TRBJ1-1; no definite D call. Trimming pared 4 bases from V and 0 bases from J, leaving 7 bases between. The CDR3 runs 13 residues. The germline CDR1 and CDR2 sequences are SGHDT and YYEEEE. The CDR3 sequence: CASSRVVNTEAFF. CDR3 DNA: TGTGCCAGCAGCCGGGTCGTGAACACTGAAGCTTTCTTT. The variable domain in full, completed from reference TRBV5-6 and TRBJ1-1, reads DAGVTQSPTHLIKTRGQQVTLRCSPKSGHDTVSWYQQALGQGPQFIFQYYEEEERQRGNFPDRFSGHQFPNYSSELNVNALLLGDSALYLCASSRVVNTEAFFGQGTRLTVV.